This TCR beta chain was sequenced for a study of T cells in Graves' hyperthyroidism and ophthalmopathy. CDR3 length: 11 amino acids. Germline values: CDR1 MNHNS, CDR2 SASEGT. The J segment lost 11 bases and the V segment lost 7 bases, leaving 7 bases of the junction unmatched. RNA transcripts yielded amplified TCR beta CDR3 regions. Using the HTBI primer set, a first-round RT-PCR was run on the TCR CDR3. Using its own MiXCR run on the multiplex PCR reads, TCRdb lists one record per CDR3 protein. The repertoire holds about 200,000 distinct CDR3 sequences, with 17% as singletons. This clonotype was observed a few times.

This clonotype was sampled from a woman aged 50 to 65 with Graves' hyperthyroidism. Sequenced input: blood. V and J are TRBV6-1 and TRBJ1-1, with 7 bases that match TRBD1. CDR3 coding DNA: TGTGCCAGCAAACGACAGGGAGACGCTTTCTTT. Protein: CASKRQGDAFF.